This T cell receptor beta chain came from a study of blood T cell repertoires in COVID-19. Trimming took 1 base from V and 2 from J, leaving 12 bases between them. In germline, CDR1 is SGHRS, CDR2 YFSETQ. This CDR3 contains 16 residues. TCRdb's table, derived via immunoSEQ multiplex PCR, lists solely in-frame clones and lacks some. This sample has 200,000 to 250,000 clones; over 75% occur once, and the top ten carry 18%. The V and J genes are TRBV5-1 and TRBJ2-2, with D possibly being TRBD1 (6 bases). Sequencing input: peripheral blood. The clonotype was recovered from a man aged 45-65 years with COVID-19, enrolled during active disease. CDR3 protein: CASSLSAGANTGELFF. The CDR3 nucleotides read TGCGCCAGCAGCTTGTCGGCAGGGGCCAACACCGGGGAGCTGTTTTTT.